The 8 T cell receptor beta chains listed next were all sequenced from one sample in a study of blood T cell repertoires in COVID-19. The table came from immunoSEQ multiplex PCR; TCRdb's copy has only in-frame clones and leaves some out. The table records about 81,000 clones, roughly four fifths of them present only once. Material for sequencing was peripheral blood. These receptors were obtained from a human donor in a cohort sampled during active COVID-19.

The J gene is TRBJ2-7, the V gene TRBV5-1; D may be TRBD1 (7 bases). The CDR3 covers 13 residues. Trimming left V 4 bases short and J 3 bases short, with 11 bases between. Germline values: CDR1 SGHRS, CDR2 YFSETQ. The CDR3 region is CASSAGTVYEQYF. The CDR3 DNA reads as TGCGCCAGCAGCGCGGGGACAGTCTACGAGCAGTACTTC.

This clone was observed a handful of times. The rearrangement joins TRBV30 to TRBJ1-2, with 12 positions matching TRBD1. Germline V gene data show CDR1 as GTSNPN and CDR2 as SVGIG (reference sequence). This CDR3 region has 16 residues. J was trimmed by 4 bases and V by 3 bases; bases with no gene match: 9. The CDR3 coding sequence is TGTGCCTGGAGATACTCCCGGGACAGGGGGCGCTATGGCTACACCTTC. It encodes CAWRYSRDRGRYGYTF.

This chain uses TRBV19 with TRBJ2-7, with D perhaps matching TRBD1 (7 bases). Per the germline V gene, CDR1 is LNHDA and CDR2 is SQIVND (reference sequence). The CDR3 is 15 residues long. V lost 3 bases and J 2 bases, leaving 14 bases between the germline ends. The CDR3 sequence: CASSIAAGGTYEQYF. CDR3 DNA: TGTGCCAGTAGTATCGCGGCAGGGGGGACCTACGAGCAGTACTTC.

For the CDR3, the DNA is TGTGCCAGCAGTGACGGAGCGGGGGGCTACAATGAGCAGTTCTTC. It yields the protein CASSDGAGGYNEQFF. J is TRBJ2-1 and V is TRBV2, with 9 bases identical to TRBD2. The J segment lost 3 bases and the V segment lost 3 bases, leaving 3 bases of the junction unmatched. The CDR3 contains 15 residues. From germline, CDR1 is SNHLY and CDR2 FYNNEI.

The V call is TRBV5-6, the J call TRBJ2-7; 8 positions match TRBD1. Germline V gives CDR1 SGHDT, CDR2 YYEEEE. The CDR3 spans 15 residues. The V segment lost 1 base and the J segment 3 bases; nucleotides outside the gene matches: 6. The CDR3 nucleotides are TGTGCCAGCAGCTTGAGGGGACAGGAGGACTACGAGCAGTACTTC. Translating gives CASSLRGQEDYEQYF.

CDR3 nucleotides: TGTGCCAGCTCACCACGGCCCCGTGCTGCGAACACTGAAGCTTTCTTT. Its translation: CASSPRPRAANTEAFF. V usage is TRBV18 and J usage is TRBJ1-1, with unresolved D. The germline V gene has CDR1 KGHSH and CDR2 LQKENI. CDR3 length equals 16 residues. V lost 1 base and J lost 1, with 13 bases in between.

This clone was found many times. The chain uses TRBV7-6 and TRBJ1-3; D remains unclear. This CDR3 comprises 14 residues. The V end lost 5 bases, the J end lost 0 bases, and 8 bases lay between the germline ends. In germline, CDR1 is SGHVS, CDR2 FNYEAQ. CDR3 region: CASSRDHSGNTIYF. DNA of the CDR3: TGTGCCAGCAGCCGAGATCACTCTGGAAACACCATATATTTT.

The chain joins TRBV11-2 to TRBJ2-1; 8 nucleotides align to TRBD2. CDR1 SGHAT and CDR2 FQNNGV come from the germline V gene. CDR3 length equals 14 residues. The junction had 7 bases not matched to a gene; V was cut back by 4 bases and J by 8 bases. The CDR3: CASSSGTSGDEQFF. The CDR3 nucleotides read TGTGCCAGCAGCTCCGGGACTAGTGGCGATGAGCAGTTCTTC.